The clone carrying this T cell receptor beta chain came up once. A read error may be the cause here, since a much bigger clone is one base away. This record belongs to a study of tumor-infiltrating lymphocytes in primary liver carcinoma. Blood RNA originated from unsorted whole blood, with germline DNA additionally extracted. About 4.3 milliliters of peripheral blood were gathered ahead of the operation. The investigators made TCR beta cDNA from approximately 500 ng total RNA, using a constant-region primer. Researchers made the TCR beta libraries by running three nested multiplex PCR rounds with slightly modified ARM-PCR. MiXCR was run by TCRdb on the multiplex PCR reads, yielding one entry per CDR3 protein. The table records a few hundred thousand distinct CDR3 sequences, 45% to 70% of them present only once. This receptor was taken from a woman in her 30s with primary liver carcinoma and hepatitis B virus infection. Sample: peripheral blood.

The chain's CDR3 is CASGLGSNIQYF. CDR3 DNA: TGTGCCAGCGGCCTAGGTAGCAACATTCAGTACTTC. The chain couples TRBV5-4 to TRBJ2-4; D is uncertain. The CDR3 is 12 residues long. CDR1 and CDR2 from the germline V gene are SGHNT and YYREEE (reference sequence). V was shortened by 7 bases and J by 7 bases, with 12 bases between the two germline ends. Filled out from reference TRBV5-4 and TRBJ2-4, the complete variable domain reads ETGVTQSPTHLIKTRGQQVTLRCSSQSGHNTVSWYQQALGQGPQFIFQYYREEENGRGNFPPRFSGLQFPNYSSELNVNALELDDSALYLCASGLGSNIQYFGAGTRLSVL.